The 6 T cell receptor beta chains listed next were all sequenced from one sample in a study of CD8+CD57+ T cells in acquired aplastic anemia. Genomic DNA, serving as template, underwent TCR beta VDJ and CDR3 profiling. TCRdb re-called the reads with MiXCR, one entry per CDR3 protein. This sample has more than 250,000 distinct CDR3 sequences, with roughly three fifths found just once. Material for sequencing was sorted CD4+, CD8+, or CD8+CD57+ T cells (not recorded which) from PBMCs. Receptors were obtained from a human donor with severe aplastic anemia or a healthy control (not recorded which).

This clonotype has just a few counts. The rearrangement links TRBV2 to TRBJ1-5; D is undetermined. This CDR3 region has 13 residues. The V and J ends lost 4 bases and 4 bases respectively, with 8 bases between them. Germline CDR1 and CDR2: SNHLY and FYNNEI. The CDR3: CASSARLNQPQHF. For the CDR3, the DNA is TGTGCCAGCAGTGCAAGGCTAAATCAGCCCCAGCATTTT.

This chain joins TRBV19 and TRBJ2-5, with no clear D. Germline loops: CDR1 LNHDA, CDR2 SQIVND (reference sequence). The V gene lost 4 bases and the J gene lost 3 bases, with 9 bases spanning the gap. CDR3 length: 13 amino acids. Here the CDR3 DNA reads TGTGCCAGTAGTAGGAGCCCTGAAGAGACCCAGTACTTC. It is translated as CASSRSPEETQYF.

On this clonotype itself: Possible read error: a much larger clone is one base away. This chain joins TRBV12-3 or TRBV12-4 and TRBJ1-3; D not certain. The CDR3 runs 17 residues. V dropped 3 bases and J dropped 0 bases, with 15 bases sitting between them. Here the CDR3 DNA reads TGTGCCAGCAGTTTCTATATAGTGGGAAGCTCTGGAAACACCATATATTTT. Translation: CASSFYIVGSSGNTIYF.

The CDR3 bases are TGCAGCGTTACCAGCCGAGAGGCTGAGCAGTTCTTC. Encoded protein: CSVTSREAEQFF. The chain has TRBV29-1 and TRBJ2-1; unclear D gene. The germline V gene has CDR1 SQVTM and CDR2 ANQGSEA. V shed 5 bases and J shed 9 bases, with 14 bases lying between them. The CDR3 loop spans 12 amino acids.

Concerning this clonotype: The junction departs from the called germline gene at one end, perhaps through a read error. The chain uses TRBV2 and TRBJ1-6, with no clear D. Germline loops: CDR1 SNHLY, CDR2 FYNNEI. The CDR3 length is 12 residues. The CDR3, as DNA: TGTGCCAGCAGTGGTAATAATTTACCCCTCCACTTT. This sequence encodes CASSGNNLPLHF.

This CDR3 is CATRGGPATNEKLFF. The CDR3 DNA sequence: TGTGCCACCAGAGGGGGGCCAGCAACTAATGAAAAACTGTTTTTT. The chain couples TRBV15 to TRBJ1-4; a weak D match, TRBD1 (6 bases). V shed 6 bases and J shed 0 bases, with 11 bases lying between them. Germline CDR1 is LNHNV and CDR2 is YYDKDF (reference sequence). CDR3 size: 15 residues.